This TCR beta chain was identified during a study of cytomegalovirus exposure and HLA in healthy donors. It was with 60 Vbeta and 13 Jbeta primers that the PCR ran. Clones were sequenced by immunoSEQ multiplex PCR, and TCRdb holds only the in-frame ones, with some missing. This sample has over 90,000 clones, with about 73% found just once. Points from the study as a whole: An observed cluster of highly shared sequence variants was recorded as a likely sequencing artifact.

This clone has a handful of counts. Its antigen is as yet unknown. Trimming at V came to 6 bases and at J to 0 bases, leaving 5 bases not matched to a gene. Germline V gives CDR1 SQVTM, CDR2 ANQGSEA. The CDR3 is made up of 16 amino acids. The sample taken for sequencing was PBMCs. This sequence was found in a woman between 45 and 65 years old in good health and CMV-seropositive. V and J are TRBV29-1 and TRBJ2-7, with TRBD2 identical over 16 bases. CDR3 in amino acids: CSVKGLAGGSSYEQYF. In nucleotides, the CDR3 is TGCAGCGTAAAGGGACTAGCGGGAGGGAGCTCCTACGAGCAGTACTTC.